This T cell receptor (beta chain) was profiled in a study of CD8 T cells in Susac syndrome. An input of about 0.5 to 1 ug of RNA was subjected to reverse transcription using random hexamers. One entry per CDR3 protein results from TCRdb running MiXCR on the immunoSEQ multiplex PCR reads. The table shows around 150,000 distinct CDR3 sequences, with approximately 93% occurring only once. Germline CDR1 reads DFQATT; CDR2 reads SNEGSKA (reference sequence). V shed 2 bases and J 8 bases; nucleotides not matched to a gene: 15. The CDR3 is 16 amino acids. The TCR originated in a human donor with multiple sclerosis. Sequencing was performed on CD4+ T cells from PBMCs. This chain uses TRBV20-1 with TRBJ2-7; the match to TRBD2 covers 10 bases. CDR3 sequence reads: CSARPLRTSGISQQYF. The CDR3 DNA reads TGCAGTGCTAGACCTCTAAGAACTAGCGGGATTTCACAGCAGTACTTC.